Included here is one T cell receptor beta chain sequence, with context. Antigen specificity is unknown. This sample is part of a study of T cell responses to AZD1222 COVID-19 vaccine. Study results and limitations: Baseline antibody screening turned up just a handful of seropositive AZD1222 recipients. Nearly half of spike-specific TCRs reportedly target unmutated variant regions. Donors skewed white British and female; clonal diversity was possibly underestimated. Dominant CD4 TCR responses targeted spike regions 160-218 and 743-854.

The V gene lost 3 bases and the J gene lost 7 bases, with 10 bases spanning the gap. The CDR3 runs to 12 residues. CDR1 is SGHTA and CDR2 is FQGTGA in the germline V gene. The table came from immunoSEQ multiplex PCR; TCRdb's copy has only in-frame clones and leaves some out. The sample holds 130,000 to 150,000 clones, 75% to 95% seen once. The genes are TRBV7-3 and TRBJ2-7; no definite D call. The receptor comes from an adult in good health. The sample consisted of peripheral blood, taken on day 0 of AZD1222 vaccination. CDR3 residues: CASSFNIGEQYF. DNA for the CDR3: TGTGCCAGCAGCTTTAATATCGGGGAGCAGTACTTC.